This TCR beta chain was captured in a study of OX40 agonist ivuxolimab in advanced cancers. The study in broad terms: Ivuxolimab was a fully human IgG2 agonistic monoclonal antibody targeting the costimulatory receptor OX40 (CD134). Intravenous ivuxolimab was administered to patients every 2 weeks at six dose levels: 0.01, 0.1, 0.3, 1.5, 3 and 10 mg/kg. Among the approximately 50 dose-escalation patients, approximately 20 had hepatocellular carcinoma, roughly 15 melanoma, 9 renal cell carcinoma and 9 head and neck cancer. In the dose-escalation cohort, approximately 83% of patients were male, and the mean age was roughly 60 years with a range of roughly 23 to 90. Patients were allowed to have had prior anti-PD-1, anti-PD-L1 or anti-CTLA-4 therapy, and approximately 40% of the dose-escalation patients had previously received checkpoint inhibitors. Partial responses were achieved by three dose-escalation patients, of whom one had hepatocellular carcinoma and two had cutaneous melanoma. Peripheral TCRbeta sequencing was intended to test whether TCR sequence diversity was altered and clonal T-cell expansion was caused by ivuxolimab. The paper describes the monotherapy dose-escalation part (N of about 54 patients) of the phase I trial of ivuxolimab.

What the authors observed across the whole study: The antigen specificity of the clonally expanded peripheral T cells was not determined. On average, CD8+ T cells showed more expanded clones than CD4+ T cells after ivuxolimab. Low levels of normalized T-cell clonal expansion were also seen in some nonresponding patients. At doses of 0.1 to 3.0 mg/kg, clonal expansion of both CD4+ and CD8+ T cells in blood was seen between baseline and week 6. Partial responders in the 0.1-3.0 mg/kg groups had among the lowest normalized peripheral clonal expansion, especially among CD8+ T cells.

For sequencing of the TCRbeta CDR3 region, genomic DNA was extracted from the sorted cells. The immunoSEQ Assay was used to sequence the TCRbeta CDR3 regions. Here the immuneACCESS table is served through TCRdb, limited to in-frame sequences with V and J called. Missing clones are a known gap in these copies; in checked studies unresolved V genes cover under half, and the rest lacks a known reason. The sample data list tens of thousands of clones, and approximately 88% of these were observed just once. The ten largest clones capture less than 1.5% of the sample. From the germline V gene (reference sequence), CDR1 is SEHNR and CDR2 is FQNEAQ. The cysteine opens and the phenylalanine closes a CDR3 of 15 amino acids. Only the CDR3 DNA is retained, 45 bases long and in frame from the first base. The V end gives up 0 bases and the J end 4 bases, leaving 3 bases in the junction not matched to a gene. Regarding this clone: What antigen it recognizes has not been identified. The input lacks base qualities; no much larger clone sits a single base away.

Patients with autoimmune disease history or receiving systemic immunosuppression were excluded from the trial. In every dose cohort, peripheral blood was drawn for TCR sequencing at baseline, cycle 4 day 1, and cycle 7 day 1. The samples were taken from a phase I, first-in-human, multicenter, open-label dose-escalation trial of ivuxolimab. Adults with locally advanced or metastatic melanoma, renal cell, hepatocellular, or head and neck squamous cell carcinoma were enrolled in the trial. Before TCR sequencing, CD4+ T cells and CD8+ T cells from peripheral blood were sorted into separate populations.

This specimen consisted of CD4+ or CD8+ T cells sorted from blood, obtained in a trial of the OX40 agonist ivuxolimab. This sequence was found in an adult with an advanced solid tumor such as melanoma, head and neck, liver or kidney cancer. The rearranged segments are TRBV7-9 and TRBJ2-7; 10 nucleotides in the junction match TRBD2. The nucleotides read TGTGCCAGCAGCTTAGCGCAAGCGGGAGGGTACGAGCAGTACTTC. The translation is CASSLAQAGGYEQYF.